The 31 T cell receptor beta chains reported below all come from one sample, sequenced in a study of blood T cell repertoires in COVID-19. Repertoires were generated with immunoSEQ multiplex PCR, while TCRdb's copy carries only in-frame clones and drops some. This table has 50,000 to 70,000 clones, around 90% appearing once. Specimen: peripheral blood. These receptor sequences come from a woman of 80 years or more with active COVID-19.

The chain recombines TRBV6-6 with TRBJ2-1; D not certain. Germline V lookup: CDR1 MNHNY, CDR2 SVGAGI (reference sequence). Trimming removed 0 bases at V and 5 bases at J, with 5 bases between. There are 13 residues in the CDR3. DNA for the CDR3: TGTGCCAGCAGTTACTCATCCGACAATGAGCAGTTCTTC. It encodes CASSYSSDNEQFF.

The V gene is TRBV5-1, the J gene TRBJ2-1, with 13 bases identical to TRBD2. Losses at the gene ends were 4 bases for V and 0 bases for J; bases not matched to a gene: 13. The CDR3 is 20 amino acids. CDR1 and CDR2 (germline): SGHRS, YFSETQ. The CDR3 sequence is CASSTPGTSGTISSYNEQFF. The CDR3 DNA follows: TGCGCCAGCAGCACACCCGGGACTAGCGGGACCATTAGCTCCTACAATGAGCAGTTCTTC. The full variable domain, its missing parts supplied by reference TRBV5-1 and TRBJ2-1, is KAGVTQTPRYLIKTRGQQVTLSCSPISGHRSVSWYQQTPGQGLQFLFEYFSETQRNKGNFPGRFSGRQFSNSRSEMNVSTLELGDSALYLCASSTPGTSGTISSYNEQFFGPGTRLTVL.

The chain is built from TRBV28 and TRBJ1-2, with TRBD1 identical over 8 bases. The CDR3 loop spans 14 amino acids. V shed 5 bases, J shed 4 bases, and the junction held 6 bases outside the gene matches. Germline V lookup: CDR1 MDHEN, CDR2 SYDVKM. The CDR3 protein is CASSHGQGPYGYTF. In nucleotides, the CDR3 is TGTGCCAGCAGTCATGGACAGGGCCCCTATGGCTACACCTTC.

This clone was seen at least ten times. This chain uses TRBV19 with TRBJ2-7; D gene unclear. There are 14 residues in the CDR3. Trimming left V 5 bases short and J 3 bases short, with 14 bases between. From germline, CDR1 is LNHDA and CDR2 SQIVND (reference sequence). CDR3 region: CASSSHWSLYEQYF. The CDR3 DNA reads TGTGCCAGTAGTTCGCACTGGTCCCTCTACGAGCAGTACTTC. The complete variable domain, with remaining parts taken from reference TRBV19 and TRBJ2-7, reads DGGITQSPKYLFRKEGQNVTLSCEQNLNHDAMYWYRQDPGQGLRLIYYSQIVNDFQKGDIAEGYSVSREKKESFPLTVTSAQKNPTAFYLCASSSHWSLYEQYFGPGTRLTVT.

The chain links TRBV5-1 to TRBJ2-2, with 12 bases fitting TRBD2. CDR1 and CDR2 (germline): SGHRS, YFSETQ. V lost 2 bases to trimming and J lost 3 bases; unmatched junction nucleotides: 2. The CDR3 contains 16 residues. The CDR3 nucleotides read TGCGCCAGCAGCTTCGGACTAGCGGGGTACACCGGGGAGCTGTTTTTT. Its translation: CASSFGLAGYTGELFF. Complete variable domain (other parts from reference TRBV5-1 and TRBJ2-2): KAGVTQTPRYLIKTRGQQVTLSCSPISGHRSVSWYQQTPGQGLQFLFEYFSETQRNKGNFPGRFSGRQFSNSRSEMNVSTLELGDSALYLCASSFGLAGYTGELFFGEGSRLTVL.

The rearrangement links TRBV24-1 to TRBJ2-7; 9 bases are a match to TRBD1. Per germline, CDR1 KGHDR and CDR2 SFDVKD. The CDR3 sequence is 14 residues long. Trimming cost V 4 bases and J 3 bases; bases outside gene matches: 3. CDR3 amino acids: CATSDRGQGYEQYV. The CDR3 DNA follows: TGTGCCACCAGTGACCGGGGACAGGGCTACGAGCAGTACGTC.

This clone occurred once. J is TRBJ2-5 and V is TRBV5-1, with 10 bases that match TRBD2. Germline CDR1 is SGHRS and CDR2 is YFSETQ. Germline trimming cut 4 bases from V and 5 bases from J; bases unmatched to any gene: 11. The CDR3 sequence is 16 residues long. CDR3 residues: CASSPTSGVESETQYF. DNA for the CDR3: TGCGCCAGCAGCCCCACTAGCGGGGTAGAGTCGGAGACCCAGTACTTC.

The chain uses TRBV27 and TRBJ2-7; maybe TRBD2 (6 bases). Germline V gene data show CDR1 as MNHEY and CDR2 as SMNVEV (reference sequence). This CDR3 contains 17 residues. The V and J ends lost 5 bases and 2 bases respectively, with 22 bases between them. CDR3 amino acids: CASSLGAGTERAYEQYF. The CDR3 coding sequence is TGTGCCAGCAGTCTAGGTGCGGGGACGGAACGCGCCTACGAGCAGTACTTC.

The chain recombines TRBV5-5 with TRBJ2-2, with 7 bases lining up with TRBD1. CDR3 length equals 15 residues. J was trimmed by 3 bases and V by 0 bases; bases with no gene match: 2. Per the germline V gene, CDR1 is SGHKS and CDR2 is YYEKEE (reference sequence). The CDR3 DNA reads TGTGCCAGCAGCTTGGTACAGGGGTACACCGGGGAGCTGTTTTTT. It encodes CASSLVQGYTGELFF.

The V and J genes are TRBV2 and TRBJ1-6; TRBD1 matches at 9 bases. The CDR3 loop spans 15 amino acids. After removal of 5 bases from V and 9 bases from J, the junction contained 8 bases not matched to a gene. The germline CDR1 and CDR2 sequences are SNHLY and FYNNEI. CDR3 amino acids: CASSPSTGGGSPLHF. The CDR3 DNA follows: TGTGCCAGCAGTCCCTCAACAGGGGGCGGTTCACCCCTCCACTTT.

This clone appeared once. J is TRBJ2-1 and V is TRBV19; no firm D call. The CDR3 extends over 15 amino acids. Germline-derived CDR1 and CDR2 are LNHDA and SQIVND (reference sequence). The V end lost 6 bases, the J end lost 0 bases, and 12 bases lay between the germline ends. CDR3 coding DNA: TGTGCCAGTAGCAAGACTGGAAGCTCCTACAATGAGCAGTTCTTC. It codes for CASSKTGSSYNEQFF.

J is TRBJ2-7 and V is TRBV5-6; the match to TRBD1 covers 7 bases. J gave up 3 bases and V 5 bases, and 17 bases lay outside the gene matches. This CDR3 has 17 amino acids. CDR1 and CDR2 from the germline V gene are SGHDT and YYEEEE. The CDR3 here is CASRRGSYGDSYYEQYV. The CDR3 region has the DNA TGTGCCAGCAGGAGAGGGTCCTACGGGGACAGCTACTACGAGCAGTACGTC.

The genes are TRBV28 and TRBJ1-4; the D gene is possibly TRBD1 (5 bases). The CDR3 covers 17 residues. V was trimmed by 3 bases and J by 0 bases, leaving 14 bases between them. Germline-derived CDR1 and CDR2 are MDHEN and SYDVKM. The CDR3 loop reads CASSLWQGSATNEKLFF. CDR3 nucleotide sequence: TGTGCCAGCAGTTTGTGGCAGGGTAGTGCAACTAATGAAAAACTGTTTTTT.

The chain uses TRBV11-3 and TRBJ2-1; the match to TRBD2 covers 11 bases. Per the germline V gene, CDR1 is SGHNT and CDR2 is YENEEA. This CDR3 is built from 16 residues. Unmatched junction bases numbered 6, after V lost 0 bases and J lost 8 bases. CDR3 region: CASSLDGTSGRDEQFF. The CDR3 DNA reads TGTGCCAGCAGCTTAGATGGGACTAGCGGAAGGGATGAGCAGTTCTTC. Drawing the rest from reference TRBV11-3 and TRBJ2-1, the complete variable domain is EAGVVQSPRYKIIEKKQPVAFWCNPISGHNTLYWYLQNLGQGPELLIRYENEEAVDDSQLPKDRFSAERLKGVDSTLKIQPAELGDSAVYLCASSLDGTSGRDEQFFGPGTRLTVL.

The V and J genes are TRBV11-3 and TRBJ1-3; possible D gene TRBD1, 6 bases. This CDR3 spans 15 amino acids. V was cut by 5 bases and J by 2 bases, with 13 bases left in between. Germline V gene sequence: CDR1 SGHNT, CDR2 YENEEA. Here the CDR3 reads CASSLGTNPGNTIYF. CDR3 coding DNA: TGTGCCAGCAGCCTCGGGACAAACCCTGGAAACACCATATATTTT.

The rearrangement uses TRBV13 and TRBJ2-3; no clear D. Trimming stripped 5 bases from V and 5 bases from J, with 17 bases between. CDR1 and CDR2 (germline): PRHDT, FYEKMQ (reference sequence). This CDR3 spans 15 amino acids. This CDR3 is CASSHQRGLIDTQYF. The CDR3 DNA follows: TGTGCCAGCAGCCACCAGAGAGGCCTGATAGATACGCAGTATTTT.

This clone came up once. V is TRBV5-5 and J is TRBJ2-7; 8 nucleotides align to TRBD1. The CDR3 covers 14 residues. CDR1 and CDR2 from the germline V gene are SGHKS and YYEKEE (reference sequence). The ends lost 3 bases at V and 5 bases at J; junction bases unmatched: 7. CDR3 protein: CASSSRTGQDEQYF. Here the CDR3 DNA reads TGTGCCAGCAGCTCCAGGACAGGGCAGGACGAGCAGTACTTC.

This clone was seen a single time. The chain combines TRBV5-6 with TRBJ2-1; 8 bases match TRBD2. The CDR3 has 13 residues. Germline V lookup: CDR1 SGHDT, CDR2 YYEEEE. Trimming removed 4 bases from V and 12 bases from J; junction bases left unmatched: 9. This chain's CDR3 is CASSAVGAGVQFF. The CDR3 DNA sequence: TGTGCCAGCAGCGCGGTAGGAGCGGGGGTGCAGTTCTTC.

J is TRBJ2-5 and V is TRBV7-9, with D maybe TRBD2 (6 bases). The V end was cut by 6 bases, the J end by 5 bases, with 22 bases between. The CDR3 is 16 amino acids. Germline V gene lookup returns CDR1 SEHNR and CDR2 FQNEAQ (reference sequence). The CDR3 sequence is CASSGYSLGGGETQYF. The CDR3 DNA sequence: TGTGCCAGCAGTGGATATTCCCTGGGGGGTGGGGAGACCCAGTACTTC.

This chain uses TRBV5-1 with TRBJ2-5; 12 bases map to TRBD1. Germline-derived CDR1 and CDR2 are SGHRS and YFSETQ. V was pared by 0 bases and J by 4 bases, with 13 bases of the junction left unmatched. The CDR3 has 19 amino acids. CDR3 bases: TGCGCCAGCAGCTTGGCCGCCGGGACAGGGGGCGCGTTCGGAGAGACCCAGTACTTC. It specifies CASSLAAGTGGAFGETQYF. Using reference TRBV5-1 and TRBJ2-5 for the parts outside the CDR3, the full variable domain is KAGVTQTPRYLIKTRGQQVTLSCSPISGHRSVSWYQQTPGQGLQFLFEYFSETQRNKGNFPGRFSGRQFSNSRSEMNVSTLELGDSALYLCASSLAAGTGGAFGETQYFGPGTRLLVL.

The V and J genes are TRBV12-3 or TRBV12-4 and TRBJ2-3; perhaps TRBD2 as D (5 bases). The CDR3 covers 12 residues. Between the trimmed V and J ends, which lost 6 bases and 4 bases, there was a span of 8 bases. The CDR3 DNA reads TGTGCCAGCAGAACCGGGGCAGATACGCAGTATTTT. This gives the protein CASRTGADTQYF.

V is TRBV27 and J is TRBJ1-5; 11 nucleotides line up with TRBD1. V lost 6 bases and J lost 0; bases outside the gene matches: 4. The CDR3 loop spans 16 amino acids. Germline values: CDR1 MNHEY, CDR2 SMNVEV (reference sequence). CDR3 region: CASRGQGVISNQPQHF. The CDR3 DNA follows: TGTGCCAGCAGGGGACAGGGGGTGATTAGCAATCAGCCCCAGCATTTT.

This clone was seen a few times. The chain combines TRBV27 with TRBJ2-2; TRBD2 agrees at 7 bases. With V trimmed by 6 bases and J by 5 bases, 12 bases remained unmatched. Germline V gene data show CDR1 as MNHEY and CDR2 as SMNVEV (reference sequence). This CDR3 region has 16 residues. CDR3: CASRRTSLGGTGELFF. The CDR3 DNA follows: TGTGCCAGCAGGCGGACCTCCTTGGGAGGGACCGGGGAGCTGTTTTTT.

The chain employs TRBV7-9 and TRBJ1-2, with a tentative D call TRBD1 (5 bases). Germline-derived CDR1 and CDR2 are SEHNR and FQNEAQ (reference sequence). The CDR3 contains 12 residues. V was cut by 2 bases and J by 6 bases, with 7 bases left in between. CDR3 sequence (DNA): TGTGCCAGCAGCTTATTAGGGGATGGCTACACCTTC. It encodes CASSLLGDGYTF.

The CDR3 region has the DNA TGTGCCAGCACCCCAGCGGAGGGGTCGGTCACTGAAGCTTTCTTT. Translating it yields CASTPAEGSVTEAFF. This chain links TRBV6-2 or TRBV6-3 with TRBJ1-1; tentatively, D is TRBD1 (5 bases). V dropped 7 bases and J dropped 4 bases, with 19 bases sitting between them. The CDR3 has 15 amino acids. Germline lookup yields CDR1 MNHEY and CDR2 SVGEGT.

The genes are TRBV7-8 and TRBJ1-4, with D perhaps matching TRBD1 (6 bases). Germline values: CDR1 SGHVS, CDR2 FQNEAQ. V lost 5 bases and J lost 1, with 11 bases in between. The CDR3 has 15 residues. CDR3 sequence reads: CASSVYRVTNEKLFF. DNA for the CDR3: TGTGCCAGCAGCGTCTACAGGGTAACTAATGAAAAACTGTTTTTT.

The chain combines TRBV2 with TRBJ1-6, with D perhaps matching TRBD1 (6 bases). V was cut by 8 bases and J by 5 bases, with 13 bases left in between. Germline V gene lookup returns CDR1 SNHLY and CDR2 FYNNEI. The CDR3 sequence is 14 residues long. This CDR3 reads CASSPDRNNSPLHF. The DNA for the CDR3 is TGTGCCAGCTCCCCCGACAGGAATAATTCACCCCTCCACTTT.

This chain joins TRBV10-3 and TRBJ1-1; D is possibly TRBD1 (5 bases). Germline V gene sequence: CDR1 ENHRY, CDR2 SYGVKD. The germline V and J ends were trimmed by 3 bases and 1 base, with 6 bases remaining between them. The length of the CDR3 is 13 residues. CDR3: CAISDRANTEAFF. The CDR3 nucleotides are TGTGCCATCAGTGACAGGGCGAACACTGAAGCTTTCTTT.

The rearrangement links TRBV2 to TRBJ2-7, with D possibly matching TRBD2 (6 bases). The CDR3 extends over 15 amino acids. Germline V lookup: CDR1 SNHLY, CDR2 FYNNEI. Trimming removed 6 bases at V and 0 bases at J, with 15 bases between. The CDR3 DNA sequence: TGTGCCAGCAGGCCCGGGACTTTCCTCTCCTACGAGCAGTACTTC. Translation gives CASRPGTFLSYEQYF.

V is TRBV3-1 (or the pseudogene TRBV3-2) and J is TRBJ2-7, with a weak D call TRBD2 (5 bases). The germline V gene has CDR1 LGHDT and CDR2 YNNKEL (reference sequence). V was shortened by 0 bases and J by 2 bases, with 8 bases between the two germline ends. The length of the CDR3 is 14 residues. The CDR3 DNA is TGTGCCAGCAGCCAAGATCTCGGGACCTACGAGCAGTACTTC. Amino acids: CASSQDLGTYEQYF.

The V and J genes are TRBV29-1 and TRBJ1-2; TRBD1 is a possible D gene (6 bases). The CDR3 length is 16 residues. Germline V gives CDR1 SQVTM, CDR2 ANQGSEA. Trimming cost V 3 bases and J 5 bases, with 22 bases left between them. CDR3 in amino acids: CSVDSPPGDIGYGYTF. The CDR3 nucleotides are TGCAGCGTTGACAGTCCCCCAGGGGACATCGGGTATGGCTACACCTTC.